This entry concerns a single TCR beta chain. The data are from a study of shared clonotypes between healthy human individuals. The CDR3 covers 13 residues. Trimming removed 4 bases from V and 8 bases from J; junction bases left unmatched: 4. Germline V CDR1 and CDR2: SGHKS, YYEKEE (reference sequence). Produced via immunoSEQ multiplex PCR; TCRdb's table is partial and in-frame only. The table has about 600,000 clones, 97% seen once. The material sequenced was naive CD4+ T cells sorted from blood. Described subset: CD45RA+ positively selected. The receptor was derived from a woman under 40 in good health. The chain is built from TRBV5-5 and TRBJ2-2; the match to TRBD2 covers 8 bases. The CDR3: CASSGSGRGELFF. The DNA of the CDR3 is TGTGCCAGCAGCGGAAGCGGGAGAGGGGAGCTGTTTTTT.